These 28 T cell receptor beta chains originate from one sample sequenced in a study of OX40 agonist ivuxolimab in advanced cancers. Some clones are missing from TCRdb's copy, which holds only in-frame ones; the method was immunoSEQ multiplex PCR. The sample comprises around 83,000 clones, approximately 84% of which are singletons, and approximately 7.4% rests with the top ten. The sequences come from CD4+ or CD8+ T cells sorted from blood, collected in a trial of the OX40 agonist ivuxolimab. These receptor sequences come from an adult with an advanced solid tumor such as melanoma, head and neck, liver or kidney cancer.

The chain joins TRBV4-2 to TRBJ2-3; D is ambiguous. The germline V and J ends were trimmed by 5 bases and 3 bases, with 12 bases remaining between them. The length of the CDR3 is 14 residues. Germline V gene data show CDR1 as LGHNA and CDR2 as YNFKEQ. CDR3 loop: CASSTRPRTDTQYF. In nucleotides, the CDR3 is TGTGCCAGCAGCACCCGGCCCCGAACAGATACGCAGTATTTT.

This clone was counted at least ten times. One end of the junction varies from germline; a read error may be responsible. The rearrangement uses TRBV6-6 and TRBJ2-4; D may correspond to TRBD1 or TRBD2 (5 bases each). From germline, CDR1 is MNHNY and CDR2 SVGAGI (reference sequence). CDR3 length equals 15 residues. The CDR3 bases are TGTGCCAGCAGTAGCCTGGCCAACAGGCGAACTAGGGGTAACTTC. Residues: CASSSLANRRTRGNF.

This clone has just one count. The chain has TRBV11-2 and TRBJ2-7; D call uncertain. The germline V and J ends were trimmed by 1 base and 1 base, with 8 bases remaining between them. The CDR3 contains 14 residues. CDR1 is SGHAT, CDR2 FQNNGV, per germline. The chain's CDR3 is CASSLVIISYEQYF. In nucleotides, the CDR3 is TGTGCCAGCAGCTTAGTGATAATTTCCTACGAGCAGTACTTC.

This clone was counted once. The gene calls are TRBV10-3 and TRBJ1-5; possible D gene TRBD1, 5 bases. The CDR3 contains 14 residues. Trimming took 4 bases from V and 0 from J, leaving 7 bases between them. CDR1 is ENHRY, CDR2 SYGVKD, per germline. CDR3: CAISGGSSNQPQHF. CDR3 nucleotide sequence: TGTGCCATCAGTGGGGGGAGTAGCAATCAGCCCCAGCATTTT.

The chain combines TRBV19 with TRBJ2-1, with 7 nucleotides matching TRBD2. Germline assignment: CDR1 LNHDA and CDR2 SQIVND (reference sequence). V shed 6 bases and J 0 bases; nucleotides not matched to a gene: 5. There are 15 residues in the CDR3. The CDR3 bases are TGTGCCAGTAGGCCTCTAGCGGTCTCCTACAATGAGCAGTTCTTC. Protein product: CASRPLAVSYNEQFF.

The gene calls are TRBV6-5 and TRBJ1-4, with 7 bases fitting TRBD1. In germline, CDR1 is MNHEY, CDR2 SVGAGI. The CDR3 sequence is 14 residues long. V lost 4 bases to trimming and J lost 8 bases; unmatched junction nucleotides: 7. This chain's CDR3 is CASSFYRGREKLFF. In nucleotides, the CDR3 is TGTGCCAGCAGTTTTTACAGGGGACGAGAAAAACTGTTTTTT.

This sequence joins TRBV10-3 and TRBJ1-5; a weak D match, TRBD1 (6 bases). The CDR3 covers 16 residues. Trimming took 0 bases from V and 7 from J, leaving 16 bases between them. The germline gives CDR1 ENHRY, CDR2 SYGVKD. The CDR3 loop is CAISESKGMGGQPQHF. CDR3 coding DNA: TGTGCCATCAGTGAGTCTAAGGGTATGGGGGGCCAGCCCCAGCATTTT.

The J gene is TRBJ2-3, the V gene TRBV5-1; 11 bases fit TRBD1. The J segment lost 3 bases and the V segment lost 4 bases, leaving 4 bases of the junction unmatched. This CDR3 is 15 amino acids long. Per germline, CDR1 SGHRS and CDR2 YFSETQ. DNA of the CDR3: TGCGCCAGCAGCGTCGGGACAGGGGGAACAGATACGCAGTATTTT. Residues: CASSVGTGGTDTQYF.

This chain joins TRBV23-1 and TRBJ2-7; tentatively, D is TRBD2 (5 bases). TRBV23-1 is known as an ORF, though its function is uncertain. The CDR3 loop spans 15 amino acids. The CDR3 is CAISNLDSASYEQYF. The CDR3 DNA reads as TGCGCAATTTCCAACCTGGACTCAGCTTCCTACGAGCAGTACTTC.

The chain has TRBV6-1 and TRBJ2-7; D is uncertain. The CDR3 loop spans 10 amino acids. Trimming cost V 5 bases and J 6 bases, with 5 bases left between them. Germline assignment: CDR1 MNHNS and CDR2 SASEGT. CDR3 loop: CASSKGEQYF. CDR3 sequence (DNA): TGTGCCAGCAGTAAGGGCGAGCAGTACTTC.

V usage is TRBV7-8 and J usage is TRBJ2-1; D is perhaps TRBD1 (5 bases). V lost 3 bases and J 4 bases, leaving 13 bases between the germline ends. Germline lookup yields CDR1 SGHVS and CDR2 FQNEAQ. The CDR3 runs 15 residues. This CDR3 reads CASSFSDRPYNEQFF. CDR3 sequence (DNA): TGTGCCAGCAGCTTTTCCGACAGACCTTACAATGAGCAGTTCTTC.

This clone was counted only a few times. The V and J genes are TRBV6-6 and TRBJ2-7, with no clear D. The CDR3 covers 11 residues. With 6 bases removed from V and 2 bases from J, the gap between germline ends came to 5 bases. Germline V gene sequence: CDR1 MNHNY, CDR2 SVGAGI (reference sequence). The DNA for the CDR3 is TGTGCCAGCAGCAGTACCTACGAGCAGTACTTC. As protein: CASSSTYEQYF.

CDR3 nucleotides: TGTGCCAGCAGCTTAGGGGGTCAAGAGACCCAGTACTTC. Amino acids: CASSLGGQETQYF. V is TRBV11-3 and J is TRBJ2-5; D remains unclear. Germline lookup yields CDR1 SGHNT and CDR2 YENEEA. The germline V and J ends were trimmed by 1 base and 2 bases, with 5 bases remaining between them. This CDR3 has 13 amino acids.

The DNA for the CDR3 is TGTGCCAGCAGCCCCAGGGGTCTGGCTCAAGAGACCCAGTACTTC. As protein: CASSPRGLAQETQYF. V is TRBV5-4 and J is TRBJ2-5, with D possibly TRBD1 on 6 matching bases. V was clipped by 4 bases and J by 2 bases, with 15 bases between them. The CDR3 covers 15 residues. From germline, CDR1 is SGHNT and CDR2 YYREEE (reference sequence).

V gene TRBV29-1 combines with J gene TRBJ1-2; 11 nucleotides match TRBD1. The CDR3 is 13 amino acids. V trimming: 6 bases; J trimming: 8 bases; junction bases outside the gene matches: 8. Germline-derived CDR1 and CDR2 are SQVTM and ANQGSEA. In DNA form, the CDR3 reads TGCAGCGTGGCCTGGACAGGGGGCGGCGGCTACACCTTC. It translates to CSVAWTGGGGYTF.

V gene TRBV20-1 combines with J gene TRBJ2-1; the D call may be TRBD1 or TRBD2 (5 bases each). CDR1 and CDR2 (germline): DFQATT, SNEGSKA (reference sequence). The CDR3 loop spans 11 amino acids. Trimming took 2 bases from V and 9 from J, leaving 8 bases between them. CDR3 amino acids: CSARPGGEQFF. The CDR3 DNA reads as TGCAGTGCTAGACCTGGGGGTGAGCAGTTCTTC.

This rearrangement joins TRBV21-1 to TRBJ2-3; the table calls TRBD2, which could not be checked here. TRBV21-1 corresponds to a pseudogene. The CDR3 runs 15 residues. CDR3 sequence: CASSSWREKVYTQYF. CDR3 in DNA: TGTGCCAGCAGCTCTTGGCGGGAGAAGGTATATACGCAGTATTTT.

The chain couples TRBV18 to TRBJ2-3, with D perhaps TRBD1 (6 bases). The CDR3 consists of 15 residues. Germline values: CDR1 KGHSH, CDR2 LQKENI. V was pared by 3 bases and J by 2 bases, with 12 bases between. CDR3 DNA sequence: TGTGCCAGCTCACCCCGGACAGCCTACACAGATACGCAGTATTTT. Its protein product is CASSPRTAYTDTQYF.

V is TRBV19 and J is TRBJ2-3; D uncertain. Trimming stripped 5 bases from V and 2 bases from J, with 8 bases between. The CDR3 consists of 13 residues. The germline CDR1 and CDR2 sequences are LNHDA and SQIVND (reference sequence). The CDR3 region is CASSSHLTDTQYF. DNA of the CDR3: TGTGCCAGTAGTTCCCACCTCACAGATACGCAGTATTTT. Together with reference TRBV19 and TRBJ2-3, the CDR3 gives the full variable domain: DGGITQSPKYLFRKEGQNVTLSCEQNLNHDAMYWYRQDPGQGLRLIYYSQIVNDFQKGDIAEGYSVSREKKESFPLTVTSAQKNPTAFYLCASSSHLTDTQYFGPGTRLTVL.

The gene calls are TRBV6-5 and TRBJ2-3, with D possibly called TRBD1 or TRBD2 (5 bases each). The V end lost 8 bases, the J end lost 0 bases, and 12 bases lay between the germline ends. The CDR3 has 14 residues. CDR1 MNHEY and CDR2 SVGAGI come from the germline V gene. The CDR3 sequence: CASGGLTSTDTQYF. The CDR3 DNA is TGTGCCAGCGGGGGTTTGACTAGCACAGATACGCAGTATTTT.

The V call is TRBV7-9, the J call TRBJ2-7; 7 bases map to TRBD1. There are 12 residues in the CDR3. Germline V lookup: CDR1 SEHNR, CDR2 FQNEAQ (reference sequence). V gave up 6 bases and J gave up 4 bases; unmatched junction bases: 3. CDR3 protein: CASRSGQYEQYF. CDR3 in DNA: TGTGCCAGCAGATCGGGACAGTACGAGCAGTACTTC.

V usage is TRBV27 and J usage is TRBJ1-1; the D is unclear. The CDR3 totals 15 residues. V lost 7 bases and J 0 bases, leaving 15 bases between the germline ends. CDR1 and CDR2 (germline): MNHEY, SMNVEV (reference sequence). The CDR3, as DNA: TGTGCCAGCATTCCCAGGAGGTTCATGAACACTGAAGCTTTCTTT. Translation gives CASIPRRFMNTEAFF.

This rearrangement joins TRBV7-3 to TRBJ1-1; D not resolved. V was trimmed by 5 bases and J by 5 bases, leaving 15 bases between them. The CDR3 is 14 amino acids. CDR1 and CDR2 (germline): SGHTA, FQGTGA. The CDR3 nucleotides read TGTGCCAGCAGCCCGCTCAGCGGAGGAACTGAAGCTTTCTTT. Its translation is CASSPLSGGTEAFF.

The chain links TRBV14 to TRBJ2-7; unclear D gene. This CDR3 contains 12 residues. V lost 5 bases and J lost 6, with 11 bases in between. CDR1 SGHDN and CDR2 FVKESK come from the germline V gene. The CDR3 DNA reads as TGTGCCAGCAGCAAGAGTTGGTCCGAGCAGTACTTC. Its protein is CASSKSWSEQYF. Full variable domain (remainder filled in from reference TRBV14 and TRBJ2-7): EAGVTQFPSHSVIEKGQTVTLRCDPISGHDNLYWYRRVMGKEIKFLLHFVKESKQDESGMPNNRFLAERTGGTYSTLKVQPAELEDSGVYFCASSKSWSEQYFGPGTRLTVT.

The chain joins TRBV7-8 to TRBJ2-7; D not certain. Trimming shortened V by 1 base and J by 0 bases, and 4 bases separated the two germline ends. Germline V CDR1 and CDR2: SGHVS, FQNEAQ. This CDR3 region has 13 residues. The CDR3, as DNA: TGTGCCAGCAGCTTAGGGCGCTCCTACGAGCAGTACTTC. It is translated as CASSLGRSYEQYF.

The chain links TRBV7-3 to TRBJ1-2, with D perhaps matching TRBD1 (5 bases). This CDR3 is 13 amino acids long. CDR1 is SGHTA and CDR2 is FQGTGA in the germline V gene. V lost 5 bases, J lost 3 bases, and 10 bases lay in between. The CDR3 sequence: CASSDSADYGYTF. As DNA, the CDR3 is TGTGCCAGCAGCGACAGTGCCGACTATGGCTACACCTTC.

The chain recombines TRBV2 with TRBJ1-1, with TRBD1 matching 7 bases. The trim removed 6 bases at V and 5 bases at J, leaving 0 bases unmatched. Germline V gives CDR1 SNHLY, CDR2 FYNNEI. The CDR3 totals 11 residues. The CDR3 is CASRQGTEAFF. The CDR3 nucleotides read TGTGCCAGCAGACAGGGGACTGAAGCTTTCTTT.

Only a few counts were recorded for this clone. The chain joins TRBV6-1 to TRBJ1-2; 7 bases match TRBD1. This CDR3 region has 13 residues. The germline CDR1 and CDR2 sequences are MNHNS and SASEGT. With 9 bases clipped from V and 7 bases from J, the junction kept 11 bases outside the gene matches. The CDR3 spells CASPGQSYAGYTF. The DNA for the CDR3 is TGTGCCAGTCCGGGACAGTCGTATGCTGGCTACACCTTC.